This T cell receptor beta chain was recorded in a study of blood T cell repertoires in COVID-19. In germline, CDR1 is SEHNR, CDR2 FQNEAQ (reference sequence). V shed 3 bases and J shed 5 bases, with 17 bases lying between them. The CDR3 sequence is 16 residues long. Everyone who took part was about 18 to 90 years old, and they came from about 25 US areas. Original processing notes: The assay estimated nucleated cells by amplifying reference gene primers. Measured with immunoSEQ multiplex PCR; TCRdb has only the in-frame clones, and not every one. That table supplies the V and J calls and clone size; D and trimming were determined from the DNA. Among approximately 250,000 clones listed, over 75% were seen once.

The chain has TRBV7-9 and TRBJ1-5, with TRBD1 as a possible D gene (5 bases). The sequencing input was PBMCs or T cells enriched from blood (not recorded which). The TCR originated in a woman in her fifties or sixties with acute COVID-19. The CDR3 loop reads CASSLLGQGGDQPQHF. The CDR3 bases are TGTGCCAGCAGCTTGCTTGGCCAGGGAGGTGATCAGCCCCAGCATTTT.